This TCR beta chain was retrieved from a study of monozygotic twins with inflammatory bowel disease. TCRdb re-called the 5' RACE reads, yielding one record per CDR3 amino acid sequence without DNA. This sample's table reports roughly 330,000 distinct CDR3 sequences. The CDR3 is 16 residues long. Germline values: CDR1 SEHNR, CDR2 FQNEAQ (reference sequence). This receptor was obtained from a human donor with ulcerative colitis or Crohn's disease, or a healthy co-twin of an affected twin (not recorded which). The chain links TRBV7-9 to TRBJ2-1; checking the TCRdb D call of TRBD2 is not possible without DNA. Sample: blood. CDR3 region: CASSLAAGGTYNEQFF.